These T cell receptor beta chains were read from a single sample in a study of T cells in Graves' hyperthyroidism and ophthalmopathy. TCRdb processed the multiplex PCR reads anew with MiXCR; each CDR3 protein has one entry. The repertoire holds 500,000 to 600,000 distinct CDR3 sequences, 46% seen once, with about two fifths in the top ten. Sequences were obtained from peripheral blood or thyroid tissue (not recorded which). These receptor sequences come from an adult woman with Graves' disease, either hyperthyroidism or ophthalmopathy (not recorded which). CDR3s include the opening cysteine and the closing phenylalanine or tryptophan. D genes are given only for firm matches. Size is omitted from some rows. Given values are once, few, many or a class for expanded clones.

.,TRBV20-1,.,TRBJ1-1,CSASGLFKNTEAFF,TGCAGTGCTAGTGGTTTGTTCAAGAACACTGAAGCTTTCTTT
.,TRBV3-1,many,TRBJ2-7,CASSSTAVVGYEQYF,TGTGCCAGCAGCAGTACAGCTGTAGTCGGGTACGAGCAGTACTTC
.,TRBV4-1,many,TRBJ1-2,CASSTGANGGYTF,TGCGCCAGCAGTACCGGGGCGAACGGAGGCTACACCTTC
.,TRBV14,.,TRBJ1-2,CASSRLGPLGYTF,TGTGCCAGCAGCAGACTGGGGCCGCTTGGCTACACCTTC
TRBD1,TRBV6-5,.,TRBJ2-7,CASSYLSPPGDRPYEQYF,TGTGCCAGCAGTTACCTATCCCCCCCCGGGGACAGACCATACGAGCAGTACTTC
TRBD1,TRBV5-1,.,TRBJ1-2,CASSLDWTGANGYTF,TGCGCCAGCAGCTTGGATTGGACAGGGGCAAATGGCTACACCTTC
TRBD2,TRBV7-6,many,TRBJ2-2,CASSLGFLAGGSGELFF,TGTGCCAGCAGCTTAGGATTCCTAGCGGGAGGGTCCGGGGAGCTGTTTTTT
TRBD2,TRBV15,.,TRBJ2-1,CATSVGLAANEQFF,TGTGCCACCAGCGTGGGACTAGCGGCGAATGAGCAGTTCTTC
.,TRBV9,.,TRBJ1-6,CASSVGGGMRSPLHF,TGTGCCAGCAGCGTAGGTGGAGGGATGCGCTCACCCCTCCACTTT
TRBD1,TRBV11-1,.,TRBJ1-1,CASNPTGGLSTEAFF,TGTGCCAGCAACCCCACAGGGGGGCTGAGCACTGAAGCTTTCTTT
.,TRBV5-1,.,TRBJ2-2,CASSLQGGTGELFF,TGTGCCAGCAGCTTACAGGGCGGAACCGGGGAGCTGTTTTTT
.,TRBV7-9,.,TRBJ2-7,CASSDSRSYEQYF,TGTGCCAGCTCTGACAGTCGATCCTACGAGCAGTACTTC
TRBD1,TRBV7-9,.,TRBJ2-1,CASSPGQGYSNEQFF,TGTGCCAGCAGCCCGGGACAGGGTTACAGCAATGAGCAGTTCTTC
.,TRBV19,many,TRBJ1-5,CASSIGLFNQPQHF,TGTGCCAGTAGTATTGGGCTTTTCAATCAGCCCCAGCATTTT
.,TRBV10-3,.,TRBJ1-1,CATLIPGGTGNTEAFF,TGTGCCACCCTCATCCCGGGGGGGACGGGGAACACTGAAGCTTTCTTT
TRBD1,TRBV7-2,.,TRBJ2-6,CASSSRQGSGANVLTF,TGTGCCAGCAGCTCCAGACAGGGCTCTGGGGCCAACGTCCTGACTTTC
.,TRBV20-1,many,TRBJ1-4,CSARVEGRVNEKLFF,TGCAGTGCCCGGGTTGAGGGCAGGGTGAATGAAAAACTGTTTTTT
.,TRBV12-3/TRBV12-4,many,TRBJ2-2,CASSYVEVGELFF,TGTGCCAGCAGTTACGTGGAGGTCGGGGAGCTGTTTTTT
.,TRBV20-1,.,TRBJ1-2,CSAEGIGRDKIRTPNYGYTF,TGCAGTGCTGAGGGTATCGGGAGGGATAAAATCAGGACGCCAAACTATGGCTACACCTTC
.,TRBV27,.,TRBJ1-2,CASSPGYGNYGYTF,TGTGCCAGCAGCCCGGGGTATGGGAACTATGGCTACACCTTC
TRBD1,TRBV20-1,many,TRBJ1-2,CSARNRGQGENGYTF,TGCAGTGCTAGGAACAGGGGCCAGGGGGAAAATGGCTACACCTTC
.,TRBV25-1,.,TRBJ1-1,CASLPGIGTSLAAFF,TGTGCCAGCCTACCAGGGATTGGGACATCCCTCGCAGCTTTCTTT
TRBD1,TRBV3-1,few,TRBJ2-2,CASSQRQGVTGELFF,TGTGCCAGCAGCCAGAGACAGGGGGTCACCGGGGAGCTGTTTTTT
TRBD2,TRBV10-3,.,TRBJ2-2,CAIKPEASGSWNTGELFF,TGTGCCATCAAACCGGAGGCTAGCGGGAGTTGGAACACCGGGGAGCTGTTTTTT
.,TRBV6-1,.,TRBJ2-5,CASSKGGKTQYF,TGTGCCAGCTCTAAAGGCGGGAAAACCCAGTACTTC
TRBD1,TRBV7-9,.,TRBJ2-7,CASSPPDRPSYGQYF,TGTGCCAGCAGTCCACCGGACAGGCCCTCCTACGGGCAGTACTTC
.,TRBV10-3,.,TRBJ2-7,CAISDTETYEQYF,TGTGCCATCAGTGACACAGAAACCTACGAGCAGTACTTC
.,TRBV10-1,.,TRBJ1-1,CASSDTRALKLGTEAFF,TGCGCCAGCAGTGATACTAGGGCACTCAAGCTGGGCACTGAAGCTTTCTTT
.,TRBV20-1,few,TRBJ2-5,CSARIGTQYF,TGCAGTGCTAGAATCGGGACCCAGTACTTC
.,TRBV7-2,.,TRBJ2-5,CASSYRRIQEAQYF,TGTGCCAGCAGCTACAGACGGATCCAAGAGGCCCAGTACTTC